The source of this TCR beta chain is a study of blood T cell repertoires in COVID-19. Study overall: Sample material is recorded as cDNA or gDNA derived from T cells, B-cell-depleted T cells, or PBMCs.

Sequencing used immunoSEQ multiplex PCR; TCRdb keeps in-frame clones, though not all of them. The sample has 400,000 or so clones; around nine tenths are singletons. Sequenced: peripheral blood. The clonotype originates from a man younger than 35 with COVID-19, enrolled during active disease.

The CDR3, as DNA: TGCAGCGTTCCGTCCGGGACTCAGCAGTATTTT. The encoded protein is CSVPSGTQQYF. V gene TRBV29-1 combines with J gene TRBJ2-3; the D gene is possibly TRBD2 (6 bases). This CDR3 has 11 residues. Looked up from germline, CDR1 is SQVTM and CDR2 is ANQGSEA. V shed 5 bases and J shed 11 bases, with 14 bases lying between them.